This T cell receptor (beta chain) was sequenced during a study of blood T cell repertoires in COVID-19 (dated by TCRdb to 2020 to 2021). With regard to the full study: The collaborator samples originated in the United States, Italy and Spain and spanned the acute and convalescent phases of COVID-19. A de-identified subject ID, COVID-19 status, age in years and sex were almost always included in the sample metadata. The samples were drawn from two sources: the first 160 participants of the ongoing ImmuneRACE study, and 1,000 to 1,500 subjects contributed by 6 global collaborators. The prospective study material was composed of cDNA or gDNA derived from T cells, B-cell-depleted T cells, or PBMCs. HLA class I and class II types, where available, came from metadata supplied by the sample provider rather than from assay-based typing. The repertoires were released in a freely available public database meant as a resource for research on the immune response to SARS-CoV-2. Subjects who had been exposed to COVID-19, were actively infected with it, or had recovered from it provided the deeply sampled blood TCRbeta repertoires that made up the dataset. What the authors observed across the whole study: How much clinical and demographic metadata was included differed by source and by participant, and the metadata was provided uncurated.

The immunoSEQ Assay, a bias-controlled multiplex PCR, was used to amplify TCRbeta CDR3 regions from genomic DNA. As for the original processing: Nucleated cell counts per sample were estimated from amplification of reference gene primers within the assay. To quantify the absolute abundance of each unique TCRbeta CDR3 rearrangement, sequence reads were collapsed and filtered. For each sample, productive Simpson clonality was calculated as the square root of Simpson's diversity index over productive rearrangements. TCRdb re-hosts the immuneACCESS table, in-frame sequences only. Its copies lack some clones; in the studies checked, an unresolved V gene accounts for under half of them, and the cause for the rest is not known. Clone size and the V and J calls come from that table; the DNA yielded D and trimming. Recorded for this sample are roughly 250,000 clones; around 80% of them occurred a single time. Jointly, the top ten make up around 2% of the sample.

Germline trimming amounts to 9 bases on V and 6 bases on J, with 5 as the count of junction bases outside the gene matches. For CDR1 and CDR2, the germline V gene (reference sequence) lists LNHDA and SQIVND. From cysteine to phenylalanine, the CDR3 is 12 amino acids long. Only the CDR3 portion is preserved as DNA: 36 bases, with reading frame beginning at the first base. The collaborating institutions used their own protocols to collect whole blood in K2EDTA tubes. Collaborator samples were shipped for TCRbeta analysis as frozen whole blood, isolated PBMCs, or DNA extracted from either sample type. Of note for this clone: The antigen it recognizes is unknown. No base qualities exist here, and no much larger clone lies one base off it.

Source material: peripheral blood. The clonotype comes from a woman of 80 years or more with acute or convalescent COVID-19. The V gene is TRBV19 and the J gene is TRBJ1-5, and TRBD1 matches 7 of the central bases. The CDR3 region reads CASTGQSQPQHF. The nucleotides read TGTGCCAGCACGGGACAGAGTCAGCCCCAGCATTTT.